This T cell receptor (beta chain) was sequenced in a study of CD8+ T cells in alopecia areata. Study findings and constraints: Compared with normal scalp, lesional scalp had higher clonality and more expanded CD8+ clones.

Extracted RNA was reverse transcribed into cDNA, the sequencing template. Assay: immunoSEQ multiplex PCR; the TCRdb copy retains only in-frame clones and omits some. The data hold roughly 64,000 clones, with 44% observed a single time. The researchers isolated CD4+ and CD8+ T cells from PBMCs by sorting. This clone has more than one count but fewer than ten. The antigen is unknown. The source is a human donor with alopecia areata. The sequencing sample was made of NKG2D-low CD8+ T cells sorted from blood.

The CDR3 is CASSFDPTIEATNEKLFF. The CDR3 nucleotides are TGCGCCAGCAGCTTTGACCCCACAATCGAAGCAACTAATGAAAAACTGTTTTTT. The chain links TRBV5-1 to TRBJ1-4; no clear D gene. Per germline, CDR1 SGHRS and CDR2 YFSETQ. The CDR3 is 18 amino acids. V lost 2 bases and J lost 0, with 17 bases in between.